One and the same sample provided the 19 T cell receptor beta chains below, sequenced in a study of CD8 T cells in Susac syndrome. Roughly 0.45 to 1 ug RNA was reverse transcribed with random hexamers. One entry per CDR3 protein, called by TCRdb with MiXCR from the immunoSEQ multiplex PCR reads. The sample lists around 230,000 distinct CDR3 sequences; about 96% were seen once. Source material: CD4+ T cells from PBMCs. These receptors all come from a human donor with Susac syndrome.

J is TRBJ2-5 and V is TRBV14; 8 bases match TRBD1. V was pared by 4 bases and J by 2 bases, with 6 bases of the junction left unmatched. The CDR3 extends over 15 amino acids. CDR1 SGHDN and CDR2 FVKESK come from the germline V gene. CDR3: CASSPTRDRQETQYF. Here the CDR3 DNA reads TGTGCCAGCAGCCCAACCCGGGACAGGCAAGAGACCCAGTACTTC. Using reference TRBV14 and TRBJ2-5 for the parts outside the CDR3, the full variable domain is EAGVTQFPSHSVIEKGQTVTLRCDPISGHDNLYWYRRVMGKEIKFLLHFVKESKQDESGMPNNRFLAERTGGTYSTLKVQPAELEDSGVYFCASSPTRDRQETQYFGPGTRLLVL.

The chain couples TRBV20-1 to TRBJ2-3; D is unresolved. Germline V gene sequence: CDR1 DFQATT, CDR2 SNEGSKA (reference sequence). The CDR3 contains 11 residues. V lost 3 bases to trimming and J lost 6 bases, with 7 bases between them. CDR3 nucleotides: TGCAGTGCTAGGACCGGGGATACGCAGTATTTT. This codes for CSARTGDTQYF.

This chain links TRBV15 with TRBJ1-1; D unresolved. The V and J ends lost 1 base and 8 bases respectively, with 11 bases between them. This CDR3 has 13 residues. The germline V gene encodes CDR1 LNHNV and CDR2 YYDKDF (reference sequence). The CDR3 loop is CATSRAPGEEAFF. The DNA for the CDR3 is TGTGCCACCAGCAGAGCGCCCGGAGAAGAAGCTTTCTTT.

V and J are TRBV4-1 and TRBJ2-3, with 7 bases aligning to TRBD2. J was trimmed by 2 bases and V by 6 bases; bases with no gene match: 11. The CDR3 totals 16 residues. Germline values: CDR1 MGHRA, CDR2 YSYEKL. The CDR3 loop reads CASRRTEAGVTDTQYF. The CDR3 DNA sequence: TGCGCCAGCAGACGAACCGAGGCGGGAGTCACAGATACGCAGTATTTT.

V usage is TRBV18 and J usage is TRBJ2-7; no clear D gene. Trimming removed 8 bases from V and 2 bases from J, with 13 bases in between. The CDR3 is made up of 13 amino acids. Germline V lookup: CDR1 KGHSH, CDR2 LQKENI. DNA for the CDR3: TGTGCCAGCGGCCCGGTTGGACCCTACGAGCAGTACTTC. Protein sequence: CASGPVGPYEQYF.

This clonotype was counted once. This chain joins TRBV12-3 or TRBV12-4 and TRBJ2-2; 13 bases agree with TRBD2. The CDR3 has 15 amino acids. V trimming: 7 bases; J trimming: 7 bases; junction bases outside the gene matches: 6. The CDR3 coding sequence is TGTGCCAGCAAAACTAGCGGGAGGGCCAACGGGGAGCTGTTTTTT. Its translation: CASKTSGRANGELFF.

V gene TRBV10-3 combines with J gene TRBJ2-1, with 7 bases lining up with TRBD2. The CDR3 totals 10 residues. V was clipped by 11 bases and J by 5 bases; unmatched bases: 0. Germline V gene sequence: CDR1 ENHRY, CDR2 SYGVKD. CDR3 sequence reads: CAGGDNEQFF. CDR3 nucleotide sequence: TGTGCCGGGGGGGACAATGAGCAGTTCTTC.

The gene calls are TRBV5-1 and TRBJ1-5; 9 nucleotides agree with TRBD1. Germline values: CDR1 SGHRS, CDR2 YFSETQ. This CDR3 has 16 residues. J gave up 7 bases and V 0 bases, and 8 bases lay outside the gene matches. CDR3 in DNA: TGCGCCAGCAGCTTGGCCCCCGGGACAGGGAAGCAGCCCCAGCATTTT. Its translation is CASSLAPGTGKQPQHF.

This chain joins TRBV18 and TRBJ1-1; D is perhaps TRBD1 (6 bases). V shed 9 bases and J shed 3 bases, with 14 bases lying between them. The CDR3 runs 13 residues. Germline lookup yields CDR1 KGHSH and CDR2 LQKENI. CDR3 loop: CASSMGGHTEAFF. CDR3 nucleotide sequence: TGTGCCAGTTCGATGGGGGGGCACACTGAAGCTTTCTTT.

For the CDR3, the DNA is TGTGCCAGCTCCACAGAAGAGACCCAGTACTTC. Translation gives CASSTEETQYF. This chain joins TRBV18 and TRBJ2-5; D unclear. Germline-derived CDR1 and CDR2 are KGHSH and LQKENI. Deletions cut 6 bases from V and 3 bases from J, with 5 bases between. The CDR3 sequence is 11 residues long.

The chain recombines TRBV3-1 with TRBJ2-1; D is undetermined. The V gene's germline CDR1 is LGHDT and CDR2 YNNKEL (reference sequence). This CDR3 spans 15 amino acids. The V gene lost 0 bases and the J gene lost 8 bases, with 14 bases spanning the gap. DNA for the CDR3: TGTGCCAGCAGCCAAGATCCCTCAAAGGTCCATGAGCAGTTCTTC. It translates to CASSQDPSKVHEQFF.

The sample holds one count of this clonotype. The V and J genes are TRBV7-9 and TRBJ2-3; D is perhaps TRBD1 or TRBD2 (7 bases each). V was clipped by 5 bases and J by 2 bases, with 14 bases between them. The CDR3 length is 15 residues. CDR1 and CDR2 (germline): SEHNR, FQNEAQ (reference sequence). The CDR3 DNA reads TGTGCCAGCAGCCCCAGGGGGAGGGACACAGATACGCAGTATTTT. Translation gives CASSPRGRDTDTQYF.

The rearrangement joins TRBV19 to TRBJ1-2; 9 nucleotides line up with TRBD1. Trimming cost V 4 bases and J 8 bases; bases outside gene matches: 23. This CDR3 comprises 19 residues. The V gene's germline CDR1 is LNHDA and CDR2 SQIVND (reference sequence). Here the CDR3 reads CASSTQRNRDRERSDGYTF. For the CDR3, the DNA is TGTGCCAGTAGTACACAGAGAAACCGGGACAGGGAGAGGAGTGACGGCTACACCTTC.

This clonotype is a singleton in its sample. This CDR3 reads CSARQPNRNTEAFF. The CDR3 DNA sequence: TGCAGTGCTAGACAACCAAACAGGAACACTGAAGCTTTCTTT. V is TRBV20-1 and J is TRBJ1-1; D is uncertain. V dropped 2 bases and J dropped 1 base, with 11 bases sitting between them. Germline V gene data show CDR1 as DFQATT and CDR2 as SNEGSKA (reference sequence). The CDR3 extends over 14 amino acids.

The CDR3 loop is CASSSADRVYGYTF. The DNA of the CDR3 is TGTGCCAGCAGTTCCGCAGACAGGGTCTATGGCTACACCTTC. V gene TRBV12-3 or TRBV12-4 combines with J gene TRBJ1-2; 7 positions agree with TRBD1. CDR3 length: 14 amino acids. The trim removed 4 bases at V and 4 bases at J, leaving 6 bases unmatched.

The chain combines TRBV18 with TRBJ2-7; TRBD2 matches 9 bases. Looked up from germline, CDR1 is KGHSH and CDR2 is LQKENI. The CDR3 has 15 amino acids. The J segment lost 5 bases and the V segment lost 0 bases, leaving 5 bases of the junction unmatched. CDR3 sequence: CASSPPLAGKHEQYF. The CDR3 DNA reads TGTGCCAGCTCACCACCCCTAGCGGGAAAACACGAGCAGTACTTC.

In DNA, the CDR3 is TGTGCCAGCAGCGGGAGGACAGATAACGAGCAGTACTTC. Its translation is CASSGRTDNEQYF. This chain joins TRBV6-6 and TRBJ2-7; D perhaps matches TRBD2 (7 bases). CDR3 size: 13 residues. Trimming left V 6 bases short and J 5 bases short, with 14 bases between. Per the germline V gene, CDR1 is MNHNY and CDR2 is SVGAGI (reference sequence).

J is TRBJ2-5 and V is TRBV9; D gene uncertain. The V end lost 4 bases, the J end lost 5 bases, and 9 bases lay between the germline ends. The CDR3 is 12 residues long. The V gene's germline CDR1 is SGDLS and CDR2 YYNGEE. The CDR3 nucleotides read TGTGCCAGCAGCACAAGTGGGGAGACCCAGTACTTC. This gives the protein CASSTSGETQYF.

The CDR3 bases are TGCGCCAGCAGCTTTCGGAGCACAGATACGCAGTATTTT. Amino acid sequence: CASSFRSTDTQYF. V and J are TRBV5-1 and TRBJ2-3; the D is unclear. The CDR3 covers 13 residues. The V end was cut by 2 bases, the J end by 0 bases, with 4 bases between. Germline loops: CDR1 SGHRS, CDR2 YFSETQ.